The next 26 T cell receptor beta chains were all read from a single sample in a study of T cells after yellow fever vaccination. Each CDR3 protein gets one entry after TCRdb re-called the 5' RACE reads with MiXCR. The sample lists 500,000 to 650,000 distinct CDR3 sequences; roughly 13% were seen once. Specimen: PBMCs, collected on the day of the yellow fever booster vaccination. Every receptor here comes from a man younger than 40 who received the YFV17D yellow fever vaccine.

The chain joins TRBV29-1 to TRBJ2-7; a weak D match, TRBD1 (5 bases). The CDR3 spans 11 residues. CDR1 SQVTM and CDR2 ANQGSEA come from the germline V gene. Deletions cut 4 bases from V and 2 bases from J, with 6 bases between. In DNA, the CDR3 is TGCAGCGTTGGACAGACCTACGAGCAGTACTTC. Protein: CSVGQTYEQYF.

The chain combines TRBV3-1 with TRBJ2-1; TRBD2 matches at 14 bases. Per the germline V gene, CDR1 is LGHDT and CDR2 is YNNKEL (reference sequence). The CDR3 consists of 13 residues. V shed 5 bases and J 13 bases; nucleotides not matched to a gene: 4. CDR3 sequence reads: CASSWGLAGAQFF. The CDR3 DNA is TGTGCCAGCAGCTGGGGACTAGCGGGAGCACAGTTCTTC.

This clonotype was detected a few times. Relative to the germline gene, one junction end is altered; a read error may explain this. The chain links TRBV20-1 to TRBJ2-7; 8 bases agree with TRBD2. The germline V gene has CDR1 DFQATT and CDR2 SNEGSKA (reference sequence). The CDR3 extends over 13 amino acids. In nucleotides, the CDR3 is TGCAGCGCTAGGCGGGAGGCTTTCTACGAGCAGTACTTC. Translating it yields CSARREAFYEQYF.

This clonotype was found a few times. This chain joins TRBV29-1 and TRBJ2-7; 7 bases map to TRBD1. With V trimmed by 4 bases and J by 4 bases, 4 bases remained unmatched. This CDR3 has 12 amino acids. Per the germline V gene, CDR1 is SQVTM and CDR2 is ANQGSEA. CDR3 residues: CSVAPGGYEQYF. CDR3 bases: TGCAGCGTTGCCCCAGGGGGTTACGAGCAGTACTTC.

This clonotype has more than one count but fewer than ten. The chain is built from TRBV12-3 or TRBV12-4 and TRBJ2-3; D is unresolved. The V end was cut by 2 bases, the J end by 10 bases, with 10 bases between. The CDR3 sequence is 12 residues long. CDR3 nucleotide sequence: TGTGCCAGCAGTTTAAGCACATTAGCGCAGTATTTT. Its protein product is CASSLSTLAQYF.

In regard to this clonotype: The DNA is omitted, as the CDR3 cannot be located on it reliably, and the CDR3 follows TCRdb's listing. This chain links TRBV12-3 or TRBV12-4 with TRBJ2-7. The CDR3 is 15 amino acids long, termini counted. This chain's CDR3 is CASSILAGAVYEQYF.

A few counts support this clonotype. The chain joins TRBV7-2 to TRBJ1-4, with a possible D match to TRBD1 (6 bases). Germline assignment: CDR1 SGHTA and CDR2 FQGNSA. The ends were cut back, 7 bases at V and 6 bases at J, with 15 bases in the middle. The CDR3 consists of 14 residues. DNA of the CDR3: TGTGCCAGCATGAGGGGGTGGGAGGATGAAAAACTGTTTTTT. Its protein product is CASMRGWEDEKLFF.

The chain carries TRBV5-4 and TRBJ2-2; 10 positions match TRBD2. V was clipped by 3 bases and J by 2 bases; unmatched bases: 4. This CDR3 has 16 residues. CDR1 is SGHNT and CDR2 is YYREEE in the germline V gene (reference sequence). This chain's CDR3 is CASSSGLADNTGELFF. CDR3 nucleotides: TGTGCCAGCAGCTCCGGACTAGCGGATAACACCGGGGAGCTGTTTTTT.

This clonotype appeared a few times. V gene TRBV7-9 combines with J gene TRBJ2-3, with TRBD2 matching over 11 bases. From germline, CDR1 is SEHNR and CDR2 FQNEAQ (reference sequence). V gave up 5 bases and J gave up 6 bases; unmatched junction bases: 13. The CDR3 extends over 17 amino acids. CDR3 sequence (DNA): TGTGCCAGCAGCCTGGCGGTACTAGCGGGAGTTGGTGATACGCAGTATTTT. Translated: CASSLAVLAGVGDTQYF.

This clonotype came up a few times. The chain links TRBV12-3 or TRBV12-4 to TRBJ2-3; D is ambiguous. Trimming shortened V by 5 bases and J by 0 bases, and 21 bases separated the two germline ends. This CDR3 has 18 residues. CDR3: CASSRTPGFGSSTDTQYF. The CDR3 nucleotides read TGTGCCAGCAGTCGAACCCCCGGGTTTGGTTCTAGCACAGATACGCAGTATTTT.

J is TRBJ2-1 and V is TRBV7-6, with 9 bases matching TRBD1. CDR1 and CDR2 (germline): SGHVS, FNYEAQ. The CDR3 consists of 15 residues. Trimming removed 2 bases from V and 7 bases from J; junction bases left unmatched: 6. CDR3 amino acids: CASSLQQGARNEQFF. CDR3 nucleotides: TGTGCCAGCAGCTTACAACAGGGGGCTAGGAATGAGCAGTTCTTC.

This clonotype was found a few times. This chain connects TRBV5-1 to TRBJ2-4, with 7 bases identical to TRBD1. CDR3 size: 15 residues. V dropped 4 bases and J dropped 3; count of bases not matched to a gene: 7. Germline assignment: CDR1 SGHRS and CDR2 YFSETQ. The CDR3: CASSQLTGNKNIQYF. CDR3 nucleotides: TGCGCCAGCAGCCAACTGACAGGGAACAAAAACATTCAGTACTTC.

This clonotype has more than one count but fewer than ten. The rearrangement uses TRBV12-3 or TRBV12-4 and TRBJ2-7; D perhaps matches TRBD1 (5 bases). V was shortened by 5 bases and J by 6 bases, with 20 bases between the two germline ends. This CDR3 is 15 amino acids long. The chain's CDR3 is CASSPGWGRSFEQYF. DNA of the CDR3: TGTGCCAGCAGTCCCGGGTGGGGCCGGAGCTTCGAGCAGTACTTC.

This clonotype was counted between two and nine times. The rearrangement uses TRBV11-2 and TRBJ1-5; D remains ambiguous. This CDR3 spans 13 amino acids. The V and J ends lost 4 bases and 9 bases respectively, with 13 bases between them. Germline lookup yields CDR1 SGHAT and CDR2 FQNNGV. The CDR3 region is CASSSGPGGPQHF. The CDR3 nucleotides are TGTGCCAGCAGCTCTGGGCCCGGTGGGCCCCAGCATTTT.

The gene calls are TRBV5-4 and TRBJ2-7; D remains ambiguous. V was pared by 1 base and J by 5 bases, with 7 bases between. Germline V lookup: CDR1 SGHNT, CDR2 YYREEE (reference sequence). The CDR3 length is 12 residues. CDR3 amino acids: CASSLSENEQYF. The CDR3 DNA reads TGTGCCAGCAGCTTGTCAGAAAACGAGCAGTACTTC. Filled out from reference TRBV5-4 and TRBJ2-7, the complete variable domain reads ETGVTQSPTHLIKTRGQQVTLRCSSQSGHNTVSWYQQALGQGPQFIFQYYREEENGRGNFPPRFSGLQFPNYSSELNVNALELDDSALYLCASSLSENEQYFGPGTRLTVT.

This clonotype was seen a handful of times. The chain has TRBV12-3 or TRBV12-4 and TRBJ2-6; D is uncertain. The CDR3 sequence is 15 residues long. V was trimmed by 8 bases and J by 3 bases, leaving 14 bases between them. The CDR3 sequence: CASGGRAYGANVLTF. The DNA for the CDR3 is TGTGCCAGCGGTGGCAGAGCATATGGGGCCAACGTCCTGACTTTC.

This clonotype was seen repeatedly, ten times or more. The chain couples TRBV18 to TRBJ2-7; 9 positions agree with TRBD1. The CDR3 is 13 residues long. After removal of 5 bases from V and 5 bases from J, the junction contained 4 bases not matched to a gene. The germline V gene encodes CDR1 KGHSH and CDR2 LQKENI. Here the CDR3 DNA reads TGTGCCAGCTCATCCGGGACAGGGAACGAGCAGTACTTC. Its protein product is CASSSGTGNEQYF.

This clonotype has a handful of counts. V gene TRBV5-1 combines with J gene TRBJ2-7; 7 bases align to TRBD2. Germline loops: CDR1 SGHRS, CDR2 YFSETQ. Trimming at V came to 0 bases and at J to 5 bases, leaving 8 bases not matched to a gene. This CDR3 comprises 15 residues. CDR3 protein: CASSLVGAGIDEQYF. The CDR3, as DNA: TGCGCCAGCAGCTTGGTGGGAGCGGGAATCGACGAGCAGTACTTC. Drawing the rest from reference TRBV5-1 and TRBJ2-7, the complete variable domain is KAGVTQTPRYLIKTRGQQVTLSCSPISGHRSVSWYQQTPGQGLQFLFEYFSETQRNKGNFPGRFSGRQFSNSRSEMNVSTLELGDSALYLCASSLVGAGIDEQYFGPGTRLTVT.

The chain joins TRBV19 to TRBJ2-3; D gene uncertain. Between the trimmed V and J ends, which lost 6 bases and 8 bases, there was a span of 12 bases. The CDR3 extends over 12 amino acids. Germline CDR1 is LNHDA and CDR2 is SQIVND (reference sequence). The CDR3 DNA reads as TGTGCCAGTAGGACGGTCTGGGGTACGCAGTATTTT. The encoded protein is CASRTVWGTQYF.

The chain couples TRBV3-1 to TRBJ2-2, with D perhaps assigned TRBD1 or TRBD2 (5 bases each). The CDR3 is 14 residues long. Trimming cost V 8 bases and J 5 bases, with 15 bases left between them. From germline, CDR1 is LGHDT and CDR2 YNNKEL (reference sequence). CDR3 sequence (DNA): TGTGCCAGCGTCTCACGGGGCAGAACCGGGGAGCTGTTTTTT. Protein product: CASVSRGRTGELFF.

This clonotype was seen only a few times. The chain couples TRBV24-1 to TRBJ2-1, with D tentatively TRBD1 or TRBD2 (6 bases each). Trimming took off 6 bases at V and 8 bases at J, with 13 bases between the two ends. In germline, CDR1 is KGHDR, CDR2 SFDVKD. The CDR3 is 13 amino acids. The CDR3 protein is CATSWRRGDEQFF. CDR3 sequence (DNA): TGTGCCACCAGTTGGCGGAGGGGGGATGAGCAGTTCTTC.

The genes are TRBV7-2 and TRBJ2-1; tentative D call: TRBD1 (6 bases). Per the germline V gene, CDR1 is SGHTA and CDR2 is FQGNSA. Trimming cost V 2 bases and J 2 bases, with 10 bases left between them. The CDR3 has 15 residues. This chain's CDR3 is CASSLHGTTYNEQFF. The DNA for the CDR3 is TGTGCCAGCAGCTTACACGGGACAACCTACAATGAGCAGTTCTTC.

This clonotype was observed many times. The chain couples TRBV5-1 to TRBJ2-7; no firm D call. V was clipped by 4 bases and J by 4 bases, with 12 bases between them. This CDR3 comprises 13 residues. The germline gives CDR1 SGHRS, CDR2 YFSETQ. The CDR3 spells CASSPEVGYEQYF. The CDR3 region has the DNA TGCGCCAGCAGCCCAGAGGTGGGGTACGAGCAGTACTTC.

In DNA form, the CDR3 reads TGTGCCAGCAGACTAGCGGGGGGTTCCGGGGAGCTGTTTTTT. This codes for CASRLAGGSGELFF. The V and J genes are TRBV27 and TRBJ2-2; TRBD2 matches 12 bases. The CDR3 is made up of 14 amino acids. CDR1 and CDR2 from the germline V gene are MNHEY and SMNVEV (reference sequence). The J segment lost 6 bases and the V segment lost 6 bases, leaving 2 bases of the junction unmatched.

This clonotype was counted many times. The chain recombines TRBV30 with TRBJ2-1, with TRBD2 identical over 8 bases. The CDR3 covers 16 residues. With 2 bases clipped from V and 4 bases from J, the junction kept 10 bases outside the gene matches. From germline, CDR1 is GTSNPN and CDR2 SVGIG (reference sequence). CDR3 bases: TGTGCCTGGAGTCCCCACCAGAGCGGGAGTTACAATGAGCAGTTCTTC. Its translation: CAWSPHQSGSYNEQFF.

This clonotype was counted a few times. This chain links TRBV20-1 with TRBJ2-2, with D possibly being TRBD1 (5 bases). The germline CDR1 and CDR2 sequences are DFQATT and SNEGSKA (reference sequence). This CDR3 is built from 15 residues. Trimming left V 0 bases short and J 1 base short, with 9 bases between. The CDR3 DNA follows: TGCAGTGCTAGAGACCTCGACAGGAACACCGGGGAGCTGTTTTTT. As protein: CSARDLDRNTGELFF.